Below are 10 T cell receptor beta chains sequenced from a single sample in a study of blood T cell repertoires in COVID-19. Some clones are missing from TCRdb's copy, which holds only in-frame ones; the method was immunoSEQ multiplex PCR. The sample holds fewer than 300,000 clones; approximately 81% are singletons and the top ten take 2.5% to 3.5%. The material sequenced was peripheral blood. Receptors were obtained from a woman aged 60-75 years with active or convalescent COVID-19.

V gene TRBV19 combines with J gene TRBJ1-3; tentative D call: TRBD1 (5 bases). V was cut by 4 bases and J by 0 bases, with 7 bases left in between. This CDR3 has 14 residues. CDR1 is LNHDA and CDR2 is SQIVND in the germline V gene (reference sequence). The CDR3 DNA is TGTGCCAGTAGTACGGGGGACTCTGGAAACACCATATATTTT. It yields the protein CASSTGDSGNTIYF.

This CDR3 is CASRLEGSSYEQYF. CDR3 in DNA: TGTGCCAGCCGTCTGGAGGGTAGCTCCTACGAGCAGTACTTC. This chain connects TRBV2 to TRBJ2-7; a possible D gene is TRBD2 (6 bases). The CDR3 sequence is 14 residues long. Germline CDR1 SNHLY, CDR2 FYNNEI. Trimming removed 8 bases from V and 0 bases from J, with 14 bases in between.

The chain links TRBV6-1 to TRBJ1-1, with a possible D match to TRBD1 (6 bases). The germline V and J ends were trimmed by 0 bases and 6 bases, with 17 bases remaining between them. The CDR3 length is 16 residues. From germline, CDR1 is MNHNS and CDR2 SASEGT. In nucleotides, the CDR3 is TGTGCCAGCAGTGAAGCGGCAGGGGCGTTCGGGGCTGAAGCTTTCTTT. The encoded protein is CASSEAAGAFGAEAFF.

The chain is built from TRBV13 and TRBJ2-1; 9 positions match TRBD1. CDR3 size: 21 residues. Trimming at V came to 1 base and at J to 0 bases, leaving 16 bases not matched to a gene. CDR1 and CDR2 (germline): PRHDT, FYEKMQ (reference sequence). The CDR3 sequence: CASSLEVTGGQLTSSYNEQFF. The CDR3 DNA reads as TGTGCCAGCAGCTTAGAGGTAACAGGGGGCCAACTCACGAGCTCCTACAATGAGCAGTTCTTC.

This sequence joins TRBV3-1 (or the pseudogene TRBV3-2) and TRBJ1-2; D gene ambiguous. The CDR3 has 15 amino acids. Trimming pared 4 bases from V and 7 bases from J, leaving 19 bases between. Germline loops: CDR1 LGHDT, CDR2 YNNKEL (reference sequence). CDR3 coding DNA: TGTGCCAGCAGCCCTGTTGTCGGCAGTCAGGTTGGCTACACCTTC. Encoded protein: CASSPVVGSQVGYTF.

V and J are TRBV9 and TRBJ2-2; TRBD1 aligns across 10 bases. V shed 4 bases and J 5 bases; nucleotides not matched to a gene: 5. This CDR3 comprises 15 residues. Germline assignment: CDR1 SGDLS and CDR2 YYNGEE. CDR3 DNA: TGTGCCAGCAGCCCTCGACAGGGGGCTACCGGGGAGCTGTTTTTT. This sequence encodes CASSPRQGATGELFF.

This clone appeared a single time. The chain joins TRBV2 to TRBJ1-1; perhaps TRBD1 as D (5 bases). Germline loops: CDR1 SNHLY, CDR2 FYNNEI. This CDR3 has 14 residues. The V end lost 10 bases, the J end lost 4 bases, and 19 bases lay between the germline ends. The CDR3 bases are TGTGCCACGTCAGATAGGGGCGCAGGCACTGAAGCTTTCTTT. It codes for CATSDRGAGTEAFF.

The chain employs TRBV9 and TRBJ2-5; TRBD2 matches at 12 bases. V gave up 0 bases and J gave up 2 bases; unmatched junction bases: 8. The CDR3 runs 18 residues. Germline values: CDR1 SGDLS, CDR2 YYNGEE. CDR3 amino acids: CASSVVASGGGTQETQYF. The CDR3 bases are TGTGCCAGCAGCGTAGTGGCTAGCGGGGGGGGAACACAAGAGACCCAGTACTTC.

This chain links TRBV4-3 with TRBJ2-7, with TRBD1 matching over 8 bases. V lost 1 base to trimming and J lost 2 bases; unmatched junction nucleotides: 4. The CDR3 runs 15 residues. Germline CDR1 LGHNA, CDR2 YSLEER. The CDR3 sequence is CASSQAGGPPYEQYF. The DNA of the CDR3 is TGCGCCAGCAGCCAAGCAGGGGGCCCCCCCTACGAGCAGTACTTC.

CDR3 nucleotide sequence: TGTGCCAGCAGCCAAGGGGACAGGAGGAATGAAAAACTGTTTTTT. Translation: CASSQGDRRNEKLFF. J is TRBJ1-4 and V is TRBV3-1 (or the pseudogene TRBV3-2), with 8 positions matching TRBD1. Germline lookup yields CDR1 LGHDT and CDR2 YNNKEL (reference sequence). V lost 1 base, J lost 5 bases, and 3 bases stayed unmatched. This CDR3 contains 15 residues.